The present TCR beta chain was sequenced within a study of regulatory T cells in long-lasting Graves disease. Findings and caveats of the study: Persistent Graves' patients showed a TCR diversity that was lower than that of newly diagnosed ones. New patients shared fewer public clonotypes (around 880) than persistent patients did (roughly 2,500). Having few samples may have compromised the accuracy.

Investigators prepared the TCR beta libraries by applying iRepertoire HTBI primers and Arm-PCR of CDR3 regions. TCRdb re-derived calls from the multiplex PCR reads in MiXCR, one entry per CDR3 protein. The table has approximately 350,000 distinct CDR3 sequences, 20% to 25% seen once. The sample holds many counts of this clonotype. Its antigen is unknown. The junction does not match germline at one end; this may be a read error. The CDR3 is made up of 14 amino acids. Germline loops: CDR1 SEHNR, CDR2 FQNEAQ (reference sequence). Sample time point: persistent/refractory GD, antithyroid drugs over 5 years with positive TRAb. RNA isolated from PBMCs was used to make the TCR library. The EDTA tubes were filled with about 9 milliliters of drawn peripheral blood.

The chain has TRBV7-9 and TRBJ2-5; D may be TRBD2 (6 bases). The material sequenced was peripheral blood mononuclear cells (PBMCs), taken when the disease was refractory, from a patient treated with antithyroid drugs. The sequence derives from a woman aged 40 to 49 with Graves disease. As DNA, the CDR3 is TGTGCCAGCAGCTCGGGAGCTCACCAGGAGACCCAGTACTTC. This sequence encodes CASSSGAHQETQYF.